The 17 T cell receptor beta chains given below trace back to one sample, sequenced in a study of ipilimumab plus nivolumab after autologous stem cell transplantation. Measured with immunoSEQ multiplex PCR; TCRdb has only the in-frame clones, and not every one. The sample holds 16,000 or so clones; 71% are singletons and the top ten take roughly 20%. This specimen consisted of PBMCs, obtained in a trial of ipilimumab plus nivolumab as post-transplant consolidation. Receptors were obtained from a male donor with diffuse large B-cell lymphoma.

The V and J genes are TRBV21-1 and TRBJ1-5; the table's D call, TRBD1, was not checked against the DNA. TRBV21-1 is an annotated pseudogene. This CDR3 is 16 amino acids long. DNA for the CDR3: TGTGCCAGCAGCATTGGGACAGGGGGTTTCAATCAGCCCCAGCATTTT. Its translation: CASSIGTGGFNQPQHF.

V is TRBV11-3 and J is TRBJ1-2; a weak D match, TRBD1 (6 bases). V was shortened by 4 bases and J by 5 bases, with 11 bases between the two germline ends. Germline V gives CDR1 SGHNT, CDR2 YENEEA. The CDR3 has 13 amino acids. CDR3 amino acids: CASSSGHQYGYTF. The CDR3, as DNA: TGTGCCAGCAGCTCGGGACACCAGTATGGCTACACCTTC.

The chain carries TRBV11-2 and TRBJ2-1; D possibly corresponds to TRBD2 (6 bases). CDR1 and CDR2 (germline): SGHAT, FQNNGV. The CDR3 spans 12 residues. V lost 1 base and J 9 bases, leaving 7 bases between the germline ends. This CDR3 is CASSLGDFEQFF. CDR3 nucleotides: TGTGCCAGCAGCTTAGGGGACTTTGAGCAGTTCTTC. Using reference TRBV11-2 and TRBJ2-1 for the parts outside the CDR3, the full variable domain is EAGVAQSPRYKIIEKRQSVAFWCNPISGHATLYWYQQILGQGPKLLIQFQNNGVVDDSQLPKDRFSAERLKGVDSTLKIQPAKLEDSAVYLCASSLGDFEQFFGPGTRLTVL.

The J gene is TRBJ1-1, the V gene TRBV5-1; D is undetermined. V lost 0 bases, J lost 3 bases, and 9 bases lay in between. The CDR3 contains 14 residues. CDR1 SGHRS and CDR2 YFSETQ come from the germline V gene. The CDR3 DNA sequence: TGCGCCAGCAGCTTGGAAGGGAGGCACACTGAAGCTTTCTTT. Its translation: CASSLEGRHTEAFF.

In its sample, this clone was seen once. This chain links TRBV10-1 with TRBJ2-7; D call uncertain. Per the germline V gene, CDR1 is WNHNN and CDR2 is SYGVQD (reference sequence). The CDR3 runs to 13 residues. Trimming shortened V by 6 bases and J by 6 bases, and 15 bases separated the two germline ends. The DNA for the CDR3 is TGCGCCAGCAGCGCCCTGATCAAGGGCGAGCAGTACTTC. Protein product: CASSALIKGEQYF.

This clone has only a few counts. The V call is TRBV7-3, the J call TRBJ2-3; D not resolved. Trimming cost V 1 base and J 5 bases, with 16 bases left between them. Germline CDR1 reads SGHTA; CDR2 reads FQGTGA. The CDR3 totals 16 residues. The CDR3 region has the DNA TGTGCCAGCAGCTTAAACCCCGCGGTGCCGCGAGATACGCAGTATTTT. Its translation: CASSLNPAVPRDTQYF.

This sequence joins TRBV10-3 and TRBJ1-5; tentatively, D is TRBD1 (5 bases). The V gene lost 6 bases and the J gene lost 2 bases, with 5 bases spanning the gap. CDR1 is ENHRY and CDR2 is SYGVKD in the germline V gene. This CDR3 has 12 amino acids. The CDR3 DNA follows: TGTGCCATCAGAGGGGGCAATCAGCCCCAGCATTTT. It is translated as CAIRGGNQPQHF.

V is TRBV2 and J is TRBJ1-3; D call uncertain. Germline assignment: CDR1 SNHLY and CDR2 FYNNEI. V was clipped by 3 bases and J by 4 bases, with 13 bases between them. CDR3 length: 15 amino acids. The CDR3 is CASSDGRVGGNTIYF. CDR3 DNA sequence: TGTGCCAGCAGTGACGGGAGGGTGGGGGGAAACACCATATATTTT.

This clone was observed a single time. The chain combines TRBV19 with TRBJ1-5, with unresolved D. V lost 7 bases, J lost 5 bases, and 9 bases lay in between. Germline V gene lookup returns CDR1 LNHDA and CDR2 SQIVND (reference sequence). The CDR3 is made up of 12 amino acids. This chain's CDR3 is CASKTQDQPQHF. In DNA form, the CDR3 reads TGTGCCAGTAAAACGCAGGATCAGCCCCAGCATTTT.

This clone was recorded once. The chain employs TRBV19 and TRBJ2-5; 9 bases agree with TRBD2. Trimming took 5 bases from V and 4 from J; bases not matched to a gene: 11. The germline V gene encodes CDR1 LNHDA and CDR2 SQIVND (reference sequence). This CDR3 spans 16 amino acids. CDR3: CASSPGVGSGRETQYF. The DNA for the CDR3 is TGTGCCAGTAGTCCCGGGGTTGGTAGCGGGAGAGAGACCCAGTACTTC.

This clone is a singleton in its sample. The CDR3: CASIPNNVPEAFF. In DNA form, the CDR3 reads TGTGCCAGTATCCCGAACAATGTCCCTGAAGCTTTCTTT. The chain joins TRBV19 to TRBJ1-1; D remains ambiguous. Germline CDR1 reads LNHDA; CDR2 reads SQIVND (reference sequence). The V end lost 7 bases, the J end lost 6 bases, and 15 bases lay between the germline ends. There are 13 residues in the CDR3.

V gene TRBV5-1 combines with J gene TRBJ2-5, with D perhaps TRBD2 (6 bases). Trimming took off 4 bases at V and 2 bases at J, with 12 bases between the two ends. Per germline, CDR1 SGHRS and CDR2 YFSETQ. This CDR3 region has 14 residues. Here the CDR3 reads CASSAGTAQETQYF. CDR3 coding DNA: TGCGCCAGCAGCGCCGGGACTGCACAAGAGACCCAGTACTTC.

The chain is built from TRBV28 and TRBJ1-5, with D unresolved. Per germline, CDR1 MDHEN and CDR2 SYDVKM. CDR3 length equals 15 residues. The V end lost 2 bases, the J end lost 5 bases, and 13 bases lay between the germline ends. CDR3 loop: CASSLVSGLYQPQHF. The DNA for the CDR3 is TGTGCCAGCAGTTTAGTGTCCGGCTTATATCAGCCCCAGCATTTT.

This clone was counted between two and nine times. This chain joins TRBV10-3 and TRBJ2-1; D is unclear. Looked up from germline, CDR1 is ENHRY and CDR2 is SYGVKD. The CDR3 runs 13 residues. Trimming took off 10 bases at V and 0 bases at J, with 10 bases between the two ends. This CDR3 is CATGESSYNEQFF. The CDR3 DNA follows: TGTGCCACTGGAGAGAGCTCCTACAATGAGCAGTTCTTC.

The CDR3, as DNA: TGCGCCAGCAGCTTGGAGGGGGGTCCACCCCAGCATTTT. This encodes CASSLEGGPPQHF. V is TRBV5-1 and J is TRBJ1-5; a possible D gene is TRBD1 (6 bases). Germline V gene data show CDR1 as SGHRS and CDR2 as YFSETQ. The V gene lost 0 bases and the J gene lost 10 bases, with 11 bases spanning the gap. CDR3 length: 13 residues.

This chain joins TRBV4-1 and TRBJ1-3; the match to TRBD1 covers 10 bases. The CDR3 runs to 16 residues. Germline V CDR1 and CDR2: MGHRA, YSYEKL. J was trimmed by 2 bases and V by 3 bases; bases with no gene match: 4. The CDR3 sequence: CASSQTDRGPGNTIYF. For the CDR3, the DNA is TGCGCCAGCAGCCAGACCGACAGGGGGCCTGGAAACACCATATATTTT.

The chain employs TRBV2 and TRBJ2-1; D might be TRBD1 (6 bases). Germline V gene lookup returns CDR1 SNHLY and CDR2 FYNNEI. Trimming stripped 2 bases from V and 7 bases from J, with 9 bases between. This CDR3 is 13 amino acids long. The CDR3: CASSENRENEQFF. The DNA for the CDR3 is TGTGCCAGCAGTGAAAACAGGGAAAATGAGCAGTTCTTC.